The 7 T cell receptor beta chains reported below all come from one sample, sequenced in a study of T cell changes during pregnancy in multiple sclerosis. The assay was immunoSEQ multiplex PCR, and TCRdb's table has in-frame clones only and misses some. Altogether tens of thousands of clones are present, roughly 90% being singletons, with the ten largest covering roughly 1.4%. Sequenced here: peripheral blood, sampled in the second trimester of pregnancy. The receptors here all came from a female donor with multiple sclerosis, enrolled in a pregnancy study.

The V and J genes are TRBV25-1 and TRBJ2-4; D is perhaps TRBD2 (5 bases). Trimming removed 6 bases from V and 0 bases from J, with 18 bases in between. CDR3 length: 17 amino acids. CDR1 is MGHDK and CDR2 is SYGVNS in the germline V gene. DNA for the CDR3: TGTGCCAGCAGGGGCCGGACTGTTTTTCTAGCCAAAAACATTCAGTACTTC. This translates into CASRGRTVFLAKNIQYF.

The V and J genes are TRBV7-9 and TRBJ1-2; D is unclear. The CDR3 is 11 amino acids. Trimming shortened V by 0 bases and J by 11 bases, and 7 bases separated the two germline ends. Looked up from germline, CDR1 is SEHNR and CDR2 is FQNEAQ (reference sequence). CDR3 in DNA: TGTGCCAGCAGCTTAGCGCTAGATTACACCTTC. Protein: CASSLALDYTF.

The CDR3 bases are TGTGCCAGCAGCTTCCCACAGGGGAATGAAAAACTGTTTTTT. It translates to CASSFPQGNEKLFF. The chain combines TRBV5-6 with TRBJ1-4; TRBD1 aligns across 7 bases. Germline values: CDR1 SGHDT, CDR2 YYEEEE. CDR3 length: 14 residues. V shed 2 bases, J shed 5 bases, and the junction held 3 bases outside the gene matches.

This chain links TRBV7-2 with TRBJ1-5; D gene unclear. The V gene lost 5 bases and the J gene lost 0 bases, with 17 bases spanning the gap. Germline V gene data show CDR1 as SGHTA and CDR2 as FQGNSA. The CDR3 has 17 residues. The CDR3: CASSPHGRSSSNQPQHF. CDR3 sequence (DNA): TGTGCCAGCAGCCCCCACGGTCGTTCGTCTAGCAATCAGCCCCAGCATTTT.

The chain is built from TRBV18 and TRBJ2-7, with D possibly being TRBD2 (6 bases). Per germline, CDR1 KGHSH and CDR2 LQKENI. There are 19 residues in the CDR3. Trimming left V 6 bases short and J 0 bases short, with 27 bases between. CDR3 bases: TGTGCCAGCTCTCTCGCGGGGACCCTCACTATTAAATACTCCTACGAGCAGTACTTC. Amino acid sequence: CASSLAGTLTIKYSYEQYF.

The chain carries TRBV5-4 and TRBJ1-2; D possibly corresponds to TRBD1 (6 bases). V lost 0 bases and J 6 bases, leaving 15 bases between the germline ends. The CDR3 has 15 residues. Germline lookup yields CDR1 SGHNT and CDR2 YYREEE (reference sequence). The CDR3 DNA follows: TGTGCCAGCAGCTTGGCCCAGGGAACAGGGCATGGCTACACCTTC. It encodes CASSLAQGTGHGYTF.

V is TRBV13 and J is TRBJ2-7, with 9 bases identical to TRBD1. CDR3 size: 14 residues. Per germline, CDR1 PRHDT and CDR2 FYEKMQ (reference sequence). Trimming at V came to 5 bases and at J to 3 bases, leaving 5 bases not matched to a gene. The CDR3 DNA reads as TGTGCCAGCAGCCTCGGACAGGGGCTCTACGAGCAGTACTTC. Translated, it gives CASSLGQGLYEQYF.